Each of the 23 T cell receptor beta chains below was sequenced from the same sample in a study of cytomegalovirus exposure and HLA in healthy donors. Data came from immunoSEQ multiplex PCR; TCRdb stores just in-frame clones and leaves some out. The sample shows about 98,000 clones, approximately 90% of them seen only once. The sample consisted of PBMCs. The source is a woman in her thirties in good health and CMV-seronegative.

The V call is TRBV28, the J call TRBJ2-1, with 7 bases aligning to TRBD2. The V and J ends lost 2 bases and 4 bases, in that order; junction bases with no gene match: 2. This CDR3 has 14 residues. Germline V gives CDR1 MDHEN, CDR2 SYDVKM. CDR3 amino acids: CASSLGGGYNEQFF. The CDR3 DNA reads TGTGCCAGCAGTTTAGGCGGGGGATACAATGAGCAGTTCTTC. The variable domain in full, completed from reference TRBV28 and TRBJ2-1, reads DVKVTQSSRYLVKRTGEKVFLECVQDMDHENMFWYRQDPGLGLRLIYFSYDVKMKEKGDIPEGYSVSREKKERFSLILESASTNQTSMYLCASSLGGGYNEQFFGPGTRLTVL.

V gene TRBV2 combines with J gene TRBJ1-3, with 7 bases lining up with TRBD1. This CDR3 spans 16 amino acids. The trim removed 5 bases at V and 4 bases at J, leaving 11 bases unmatched. Germline V lookup: CDR1 SNHLY, CDR2 FYNNEI. The CDR3 loop is CASSQYRGSTGNTIYF. DNA for the CDR3: TGTGCCAGCAGTCAATACAGGGGTTCTACCGGAAACACCATATATTTT.

The rearrangement uses TRBV27 and TRBJ2-5, with D uncertain. CDR3 length equals 14 residues. Trimming shortened V by 6 bases and J by 2 bases, and 13 bases separated the two germline ends. Looked up from germline, CDR1 is MNHEY and CDR2 is SMNVEV (reference sequence). The CDR3 DNA is TGTGCCAGCAGACGTGAGGTTAAGCAAGAGACCCAGTACTTC. Residues: CASRREVKQETQYF.

The rearrangement uses TRBV7-8 and TRBJ2-7; D is uncertain. V lost 5 bases and J 3 bases, leaving 8 bases between the germline ends. The germline V gene has CDR1 SGHVS and CDR2 FQNEAQ. The CDR3 runs to 12 residues. The CDR3, as DNA: TGTGCCAGCAGCGTACTTAACTACGAGCAGTACTTC. Its translation is CASSVLNYEQYF.

The gene calls are TRBV4-1 and TRBJ2-5, with D possibly being TRBD2 (5 bases). This CDR3 spans 15 amino acids. Germline loops: CDR1 MGHRA, CDR2 YSYEKL. V lost 5 bases to trimming and J lost 4 bases, with 17 bases between them. CDR3 DNA sequence: TGCGCCAGCAGCGTCATACCGGGGTTTGGAGAGACCCAGTACTTC. It yields the protein CASSVIPGFGETQYF.

The chain recombines TRBV5-4 with TRBJ2-2, with a possible D match to TRBD2 (6 bases). V was cut by 1 base and J by 6 bases, with 10 bases left in between. The V gene's germline CDR1 is SGHNT and CDR2 YYREEE (reference sequence). The length of the CDR3 is 14 residues. As DNA, the CDR3 is TGTGCCAGCAGCTTGAGTTGGGGGGCCGGGGAGCTGTTTTTT. It yields the protein CASSLSWGAGELFF.

This chain joins TRBV7-3 and TRBJ2-2; 14 bases map to TRBD2. Germline CDR1 and CDR2: SGHTA and FQGTGA. The V segment lost 5 bases and the J segment 6 bases; nucleotides outside the gene matches: 20. The CDR3 has 21 amino acids. The CDR3 loop is CASSAWRPGTSGGQGAGELFF. For the CDR3, the DNA is TGTGCCAGCAGCGCCTGGCGTCCCGGGACTAGCGGGGGACAGGGAGCCGGGGAGCTGTTTTTT.

The chain is built from TRBV6-5 and TRBJ2-3; possible D gene TRBD2, 7 bases. V was shortened by 2 bases and J by 0 bases, with 12 bases between the two germline ends. Germline V gives CDR1 MNHEY, CDR2 SVGAGI. This CDR3 region has 16 residues. The CDR3, as DNA: TGTGCCAGCAGTTACGGCGGGGGCCTTAGCACAGATACGCAGTATTTT. Translated, it gives CASSYGGGLSTDTQYF.

The chain has TRBV27 and TRBJ2-3; the match to TRBD2 covers 8 bases. CDR3 length equals 15 residues. J gave up 2 bases and V 3 bases, and 4 bases lay outside the gene matches. Germline values: CDR1 MNHEY, CDR2 SMNVEV (reference sequence). The CDR3 nucleotides read TGTGCCAGCAGTTTTGGGCGGGGGGTCACAGATACGCAGTATTTT. It yields the protein CASSFGRGVTDTQYF.

This chain joins TRBV5-1 and TRBJ2-3; TRBD2 is a possible D gene (5 bases). The CDR3 is made up of 13 amino acids. Germline-derived CDR1 and CDR2 are SGHRS and YFSETQ. The V and J ends lost 3 bases and 2 bases respectively, with 7 bases between them. This chain's CDR3 is CASSSSPTDTQYF. The DNA for the CDR3 is TGCGCCAGCAGCTCTAGCCCCACAGATACGCAGTATTTT.

This chain links TRBV2 with TRBJ1-5; no clear D. Germline CDR1 and CDR2: SNHLY and FYNNEI. CDR3 length: 14 residues. V was clipped by 5 bases and J by 0 bases, with 8 bases between them. The CDR3: CASSPGSSNQPQHF. As DNA, the CDR3 is TGTGCCAGCAGTCCGGGAAGTAGCAATCAGCCCCAGCATTTT.

V usage is TRBV9 and J usage is TRBJ2-5, with unresolved D. The V gene lost 4 bases and the J gene lost 1 base, with 11 bases spanning the gap. This CDR3 is 14 amino acids long. Germline CDR1 SGDLS, CDR2 YYNGEE. The DNA for the CDR3 is TGTGCCAGCAGCCCCTTTTTGCGCCAAGAGACCCAGTACTTC. This gives the protein CASSPFLRQETQYF.

The gene calls are TRBV7-6 and TRBJ2-1, with TRBD2 matching over 10 bases. The CDR3 length is 15 residues. After removal of 1 base from V and 9 bases from J, the junction contained 6 bases not matched to a gene. Looked up from germline, CDR1 is SGHVS and CDR2 is FNYEAQ. The CDR3 DNA is TGTGCCAGCAGCTTAGTGGCTAGCGGGAGTGGTGAGCAGTTCTTC. Protein product: CASSLVASGSGEQFF.

This clone was detected a few times. The identical CDR3 is also encoded by other nucleotide sequences in the sample. The rearrangement joins TRBV10-3 to TRBJ1-1, with 7 bases aligning to TRBD1. V gave up 7 bases and J gave up 2 bases; unmatched junction bases: 7. CDR3 size: 14 residues. Germline CDR1 is ENHRY and CDR2 is SYGVKD. The CDR3 sequence is CAITRDRTNTEAFF. CDR3 bases: TGTGCCATCACTCGGGACAGAACTAACACTGAAGCTTTCTTT.

The V call is TRBV5-5, the J call TRBJ2-7; 7 bases fit TRBD2. The junction had 10 bases not matched to a gene; V was cut back by 4 bases and J by 3 bases. This CDR3 region has 15 residues. Germline V gene sequence: CDR1 SGHKS, CDR2 YYEKEE (reference sequence). Here the CDR3 reads CASSPFDGGYYEQYF. The CDR3, as DNA: TGTGCCAGCAGCCCGTTCGACGGGGGGTACTACGAGCAGTACTTC.

The chain combines TRBV19 with TRBJ1-1; perhaps TRBD1 as D (5 bases). The CDR3 has 13 residues. Trimming removed 5 bases from V and 7 bases from J, with 14 bases in between. Germline loops: CDR1 LNHDA, CDR2 SQIVND (reference sequence). CDR3 bases: TGTGCCAGTAGTGGGCAGTTGGGGGGTGAAGCTTTCTTT. Its protein is CASSGQLGGEAFF.

V gene TRBV6-5 combines with J gene TRBJ1-1; D ambiguous. Germline V gene lookup returns CDR1 MNHEY and CDR2 SVGAGI. V was cut by 5 bases and J by 13 bases, with 11 bases left in between. The CDR3 is 10 residues long. The CDR3 loop reads CASSGPLGFF. The CDR3 nucleotides are TGTGCCAGCAGTGGGCCGTTAGGTTTCTTT.

There are a few counts of this clone. The V and J genes are TRBV27 and TRBJ1-2; D possibly corresponds to TRBD1 (6 bases). The V end lost 6 bases, the J end lost 4 bases, and 15 bases lay between the germline ends. The CDR3 sequence is 14 residues long. From germline, CDR1 is MNHEY and CDR2 SMNVEV (reference sequence). The CDR3 coding sequence is TGTGCCAGCAGACACAGGGAACCTCTCTATGGCTACACCTTC. Translated, it gives CASRHREPLYGYTF.

V and J are TRBV5-1 and TRBJ2-3; 10 bases are a match to TRBD2. CDR1 SGHRS and CDR2 YFSETQ come from the germline V gene. The CDR3 sequence is 15 residues long. J was trimmed by 4 bases and V by 5 bases; bases with no gene match: 7. CDR3 residues: CASSRSGGAPDTQYF. CDR3 DNA: TGCGCCAGCAGTCGAAGCGGGGGGGCCCCAGATACGCAGTATTTT.

This chain joins TRBV5-4 and TRBJ2-7; D might be TRBD2 (5 bases). V lost 4 bases, J lost 7 bases, and 12 bases lay in between. Germline CDR1 is SGHNT and CDR2 is YYREEE (reference sequence). The CDR3 is made up of 12 amino acids. CDR3 loop: CASSQTRGEQYF. DNA for the CDR3: TGTGCCAGCAGCCAAACCCGGGGTGAGCAGTACTTC.

The chain couples TRBV7-9 to TRBJ1-3, with 7 bases that match TRBD1. Germline CDR1 reads SEHNR; CDR2 reads FQNEAQ (reference sequence). The ends lost 4 bases at V and 0 bases at J; junction bases unmatched: 6. The CDR3 consists of 16 residues. This CDR3 is CASSYRPGGSGNTIYF. CDR3 bases: TGTGCCAGCAGCTACCGCCCAGGGGGCTCTGGAAACACCATATATTTT. Based on the CDR3 plus reference TRBV7-9 and TRBJ1-3, the full variable domain is DTGVSQNPRHKITKRGQNVTFRCDPISEHNRLYWYRQTLGQGPEFLTYFQNEAQLEKSRLLSDRFSAERPKGSFSTLEIQRTEQGDSAMYLCASSYRPGGSGNTIYFGEGSWLTVV.

The J gene is TRBJ2-1, the V gene TRBV7-3; D possibly corresponds to TRBD2 (6 bases). Germline V lookup: CDR1 SGHTA, CDR2 FQGTGA. The germline V and J ends were trimmed by 7 bases and 6 bases, with 13 bases remaining between them. CDR3 length: 13 residues. CDR3 nucleotide sequence: TGTGCCAGCACGACTGGGGGGTCCAATGAGCAGTTCTTC. Its protein product is CASTTGGSNEQFF.

This chain joins TRBV11-2 and TRBJ2-3; 8 nucleotides align to TRBD1. The germline gives CDR1 SGHAT, CDR2 FQNNGV. This CDR3 has 14 residues. J was trimmed by 4 bases and V by 4 bases; bases with no gene match: 4. CDR3 sequence reads: CASSSNRGADTQYF. Here the CDR3 DNA reads TGTGCCAGCAGCTCTAACAGGGGGGCAGATACGCAGTATTTT.